This T cell receptor beta chain is from a study of pediatric ulcerative colitis. Findings of the study overall: Ulcerative colitis patients shared more blood-rectal clones than controls. No controls had the two rectal clonotypes shared by ulcerative colitis patients. Rectal repertoires separated controls, mild-moderate and acute severe colitis.

There are 15 residues in the CDR3. Trimming removed 3 bases at V and 2 bases at J, with 13 bases between. Germline CDR1 SNHLY, CDR2 FYNNEI. Assay: immunoSEQ multiplex PCR; the TCRdb copy retains only in-frame clones and omits some. Of some 60,000 clones in the sample, around 80% are singletons; the top ten hold 4% to 6.5%. With respect to this clone: Its antigen is not identified.

The J gene is TRBJ2-5, the V gene TRBV2; possible D gene TRBD1, 5 bases. This receptor was obtained from a boy between 10 and 17 years old with moderate ulcerative colitis. Sequenced input: blood. The CDR3 nucleotides read TGTGCCAGCAGTGAGCGACAGAGCCGACAAGAGACCCAGTACTTC. Translated, it gives CASSERQSRQETQYF.